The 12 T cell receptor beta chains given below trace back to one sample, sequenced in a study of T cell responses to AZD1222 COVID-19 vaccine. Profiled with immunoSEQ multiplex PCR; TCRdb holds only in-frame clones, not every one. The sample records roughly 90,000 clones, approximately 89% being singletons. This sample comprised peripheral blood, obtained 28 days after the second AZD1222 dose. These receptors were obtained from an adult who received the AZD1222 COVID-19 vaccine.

CDR3 in amino acids: CASSEFGGGYGYTF. The CDR3 DNA sequence: TGTGCCAGCAGTGAATTCGGGGGTGGCTATGGCTACACCTTC. This chain links TRBV25-1 with TRBJ1-2; TRBD1 is a possible D gene (5 bases). CDR1 is MGHDK and CDR2 is SYGVNS in the germline V gene. V dropped 1 base and J dropped 4 bases, with 10 bases sitting between them. The CDR3 spans 14 residues.

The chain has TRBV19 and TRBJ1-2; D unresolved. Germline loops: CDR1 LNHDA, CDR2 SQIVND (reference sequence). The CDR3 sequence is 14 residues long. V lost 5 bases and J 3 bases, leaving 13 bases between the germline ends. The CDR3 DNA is TGTGCCAGTAGTTTTGAGGGTTTGGACTATGGCTACACCTTC. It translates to CASSFEGLDYGYTF.

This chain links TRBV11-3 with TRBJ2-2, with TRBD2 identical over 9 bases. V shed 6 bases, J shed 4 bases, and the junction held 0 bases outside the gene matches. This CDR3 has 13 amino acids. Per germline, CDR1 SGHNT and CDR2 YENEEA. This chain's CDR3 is CASRAGGTGELFF. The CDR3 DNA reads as TGTGCCAGCAGAGCGGGGGGCACCGGGGAGCTGTTTTTT.

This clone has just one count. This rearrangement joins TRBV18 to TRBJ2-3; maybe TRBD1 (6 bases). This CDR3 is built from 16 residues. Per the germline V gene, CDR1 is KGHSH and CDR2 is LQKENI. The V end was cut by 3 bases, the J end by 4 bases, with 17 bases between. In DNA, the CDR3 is TGTGCCAGCTCACCCCAGGGGATCGTCGCTGCAGATACGCAGTATTTT. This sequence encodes CASSPQGIVAADTQYF.

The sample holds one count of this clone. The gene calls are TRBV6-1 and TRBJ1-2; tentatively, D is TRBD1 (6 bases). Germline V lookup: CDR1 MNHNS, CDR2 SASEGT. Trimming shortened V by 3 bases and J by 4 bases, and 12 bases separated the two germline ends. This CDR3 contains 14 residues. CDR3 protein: CASSDTQGPYGYTF. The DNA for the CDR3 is TGTGCCAGCAGTGATACACAGGGACCCTATGGCTACACCTTC.

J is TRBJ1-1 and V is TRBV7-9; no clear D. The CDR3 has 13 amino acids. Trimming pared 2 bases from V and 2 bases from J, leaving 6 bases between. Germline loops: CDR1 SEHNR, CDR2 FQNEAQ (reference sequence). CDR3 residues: CASSLTGNTEAFF. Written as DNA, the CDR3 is TGTGCCAGCAGCTTAACCGGTAACACTGAAGCTTTCTTT.

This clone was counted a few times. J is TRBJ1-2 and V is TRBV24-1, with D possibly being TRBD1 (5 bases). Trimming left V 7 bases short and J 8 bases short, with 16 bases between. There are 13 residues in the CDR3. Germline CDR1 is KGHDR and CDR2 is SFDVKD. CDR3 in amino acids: CATRAPGLKGYTF. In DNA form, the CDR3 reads TGTGCCACCAGGGCGCCGGGGCTCAAGGGCTACACCTTC.

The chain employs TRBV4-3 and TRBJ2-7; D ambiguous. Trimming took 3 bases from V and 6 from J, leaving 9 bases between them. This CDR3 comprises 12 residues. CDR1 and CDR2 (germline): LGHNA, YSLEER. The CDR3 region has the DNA TGCGCCAGCAGCCATTCAGGCGGCGAGCAGTACTTC. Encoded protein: CASSHSGGEQYF.

The CDR3 region is CASSLDRGDSYEQYF. CDR3 in DNA: TGTGCCAGCAGCTTAGACCGCGGGGACTCCTACGAGCAGTACTTC. The chain carries TRBV7-2 and TRBJ2-7; a possible D gene is TRBD2 (6 bases). The CDR3 consists of 15 residues. Trimming removed 1 base from V and 0 bases from J, with 10 bases in between. Germline values: CDR1 SGHTA, CDR2 FQGNSA. The variable domain in full, with the rest retrieved from reference TRBV7-2 and TRBJ2-7, is GAGVSQSPSNKVTEKGKDVELRCDPISGHTALYWYRQSLGQGLEFLIYFQGNSAPDKSGLPSDRFSAERTGGSVSTLTIQRTQQEDSAVYLCASSLDRGDSYEQYFGPGTRLTVT.

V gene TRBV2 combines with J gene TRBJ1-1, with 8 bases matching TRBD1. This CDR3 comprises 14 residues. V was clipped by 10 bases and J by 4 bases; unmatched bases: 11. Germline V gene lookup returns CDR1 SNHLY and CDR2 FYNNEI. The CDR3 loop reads CATPTGGLATEAFF. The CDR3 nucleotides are TGTGCCACCCCAACAGGGGGTCTTGCCACTGAAGCTTTCTTT. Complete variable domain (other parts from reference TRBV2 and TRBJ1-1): EPEVTQTPSHQVTQMGQEVILRCVPISNHLYFYWYRQILGQKVEFLVSFYNNEISEKSEIFDDQFSVERPDGSNFTLKIRSTKLEDSAMYFCATPTGGLATEAFFGQGTRLTVV.

The CDR3 loop reads CASSLSSGANVLTF. CDR3 DNA: TGTGCCAGCAGCTTGTCGTCAGGGGCCAACGTCCTGACTTTC. V usage is TRBV7-8 and J usage is TRBJ2-6; D not certain. V was trimmed by 3 bases and J by 4 bases, leaving 7 bases between them. Germline CDR1 is SGHVS and CDR2 is FQNEAQ. The CDR3 totals 14 residues.

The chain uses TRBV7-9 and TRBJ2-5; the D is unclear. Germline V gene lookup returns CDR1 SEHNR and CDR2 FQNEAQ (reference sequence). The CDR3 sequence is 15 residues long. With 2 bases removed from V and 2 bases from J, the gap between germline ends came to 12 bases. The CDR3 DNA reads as TGTGCCAGCAGCTTACTGAACGTTGTTCAAGAGACCCAGTACTTC. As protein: CASSLLNVVQETQYF.